The clone carrying this T cell receptor (beta chain) was counted once. Residents of about two dozen US areas, aged roughly 18 to 89 years, made up the participants. The entry originates in a study of blood T cell repertoires in COVID-19. Generated by immunoSEQ multiplex PCR, the TCRdb table keeps only in-frame clones and is missing some. The sample records about 270,000 clones, approximately 90% being singletons. The origin of this receptor is a middle-aged man who had been exposed to COVID-19. Sequencing was performed on PBMCs or T cells enriched from blood (not recorded which).

In DNA form, the CDR3 reads TGTGCCAGCAGTGAAGTCCCCGGAGGTGGAAGCAATCAGCCCCAGCATTTT. This translates into CASSEVPGGGSNQPQHF. The chain uses TRBV6-1 and TRBJ1-5, with D unresolved. Trimming took 1 base from V and 1 from J, leaving 14 bases between them. Per germline, CDR1 MNHNS and CDR2 SASEGT. This CDR3 region has 17 residues.